Below are 32 T cell receptor beta chains sequenced from a single sample in a study of blood T cell repertoires in COVID-19 (dated by TCRdb to about 2020). The library relied on the immunoSEQ multiplex PCR assay. The table comes from immuneACCESS by way of TCRdb, which keeps in-frame sequences with V and J called. Part of the clones is missing from these tables; in studies checked, under half for an unresolved V gene and the rest for unknown reasons. The sample has roughly 110,000 clones on record, 75% to 85% of them singletons. The top ten constitute 5% to 7.5% of the sample. Sequenced: peripheral blood. All receptors come from a man at least 80 years old with COVID-19, enrolled during active disease.

CDR3 DNA sequence: TGTGCCAGCAGTTTTACTAGCGGGAGGACGGGTCGAAGGGCCAACGTCCTGACTTTC. Protein: CASSFTSGRTGRRANVLTF. This sequence joins TRBV28 and TRBJ2-6, with TRBD2 matching 12 bases. This CDR3 contains 19 residues. Germline-derived CDR1 and CDR2 are MDHEN and SYDVKM. V was pared by 3 bases and J by 5 bases, with 11 bases of the junction left unmatched.

CDR3 protein: CASSLMYRLGDRGSEAFF. In DNA form, the CDR3 reads TGTGCCAGCAGTTTAATGTATCGGCTTGGGGACAGGGGATCTGAAGCTTTCTTT. The V and J genes are TRBV28 and TRBJ1-1; TRBD1 agrees at 10 bases. This CDR3 is built from 18 residues. Looked up from germline, CDR1 is MDHEN and CDR2 is SYDVKM. Germline trimming cut 2 bases from V and 6 bases from J; bases unmatched to any gene: 15.

The J gene is TRBJ1-6, the V gene TRBV19; no clear D gene. The V end lost 3 bases, the J end lost 3 bases, and 15 bases lay between the germline ends. The CDR3 runs to 17 residues. Germline V lookup: CDR1 LNHDA, CDR2 SQIVND (reference sequence). The CDR3 is CASSIVKGGFYNSPLHF. As DNA, the CDR3 is TGTGCCAGTAGTATCGTAAAGGGAGGATTCTATAATTCACCCCTCCACTTT.

The chain employs TRBV3-1 (or the pseudogene TRBV3-2) and TRBJ2-7, with TRBD1 as a possible D gene (8 bases). This CDR3 has 20 residues. V was pared by 0 bases and J by 0 bases, with 24 bases between. Germline V CDR1 and CDR2: LGHDT, YNNKEL (reference sequence). In nucleotides, the CDR3 is TGTGCCAGCAGCCAAGACCCCCGACAGGGGCTGGCTAGCGGCTCCTACGAGCAGTACTTC. This codes for CASSQDPRQGLASGSYEQYF.

The rearrangement joins TRBV6-5 to TRBJ1-5, with D possibly being TRBD1 (6 bases). Germline V CDR1 and CDR2: MNHEY, SVGAGI. V was pared by 7 bases and J by 5 bases, with 12 bases between. The CDR3 contains 13 residues. The CDR3 nucleotides read TGTGCCAGCACCACAGGGTTCGATCAGCCCCAGCATTTT. This gives the protein CASTTGFDQPQHF.

This CDR3 reads CASSYDGRVSGANVLTF. CDR3 DNA sequence: TGTGCCAGCAGTTACGACGGCAGGGTTTCTGGGGCCAACGTCCTGACTTTC. The V gene is TRBV6-2 or TRBV6-3, the J gene TRBJ2-6, with a possible D match to TRBD1 (5 bases). CDR3 size: 17 residues. In germline, CDR1 is MNHEY, CDR2 SVGEGT. The V gene lost 2 bases and the J gene lost 1 base, with 12 bases spanning the gap.

CDR3 bases: TGTGCCAGCAGTTTAGGAACGGGTGTAACTGAAGCTTTCTTT. Translating gives CASSLGTGVTEAFF. V and J are TRBV28 and TRBJ1-1; D remains unclear. The CDR3 extends over 14 amino acids. Germline CDR1 reads MDHEN; CDR2 reads SYDVKM. Trimming took off 2 bases at V and 5 bases at J, with 12 bases between the two ends.

The chain carries TRBV11-2 and TRBJ1-4, with D maybe TRBD1 (6 bases). The length of the CDR3 is 15 residues. Trimming took 5 bases from V and 5 from J, leaving 15 bases between them. The germline V gene encodes CDR1 SGHAT and CDR2 FQNNGV. CDR3: CASSQAAGVNEKLFF. CDR3 DNA: TGTGCCAGCAGCCAAGCGGCAGGGGTAAATGAAAAACTGTTTTTT.

The V and J genes are TRBV12-3 or TRBV12-4 and TRBJ1-2; TRBD1 might be the D (6 bases). The CDR3 sequence is 13 residues long. Between the trimmed V and J ends, which lost 5 bases and 4 bases, there was a span of 11 bases. This CDR3 reads CASSPGHPYGYTF. The DNA for the CDR3 is TGTGCCAGCAGTCCGGGACACCCCTATGGCTACACCTTC.

The rearrangement joins TRBV27 to TRBJ2-3; 7 bases agree with TRBD2. Germline V lookup: CDR1 MNHEY, CDR2 SMNVEV (reference sequence). V gave up 2 bases and J gave up 2 bases; unmatched junction bases: 7. CDR3 length: 16 amino acids. The DNA of the CDR3 is TGTGCCAGCAGTTTACGGTTCAGCGGGAACACAGATACGCAGTATTTT. Its translation is CASSLRFSGNTDTQYF.

The chain joins TRBV30 to TRBJ1-2; no definite D call. Germline-derived CDR1 and CDR2 are GTSNPN and SVGIG (reference sequence). The germline V and J ends were trimmed by 4 bases and 5 bases, with 14 bases remaining between them. The CDR3 runs 13 residues. The CDR3 sequence: CAWTPLLEYGYTF. CDR3 DNA sequence: TGTGCCTGGACCCCCCTGCTGGAGTATGGCTACACCTTC.

The V gene is TRBV3-1 (or the pseudogene TRBV3-2), the J gene TRBJ1-3; D gene ambiguous. The CDR3 contains 15 residues. Trimming removed 4 bases at V and 0 bases at J, with 10 bases between. Germline CDR1 and CDR2: LGHDT and YNNKEL (reference sequence). In DNA, the CDR3 is TGTGCCAGCAGCCCCCAGGCGTTCTCTGGAAACACCATATATTTT. This codes for CASSPQAFSGNTIYF.

This chain connects TRBV9 to TRBJ1-6; D call uncertain. CDR1 is SGDLS, CDR2 YYNGEE, per germline. This CDR3 region has 15 residues. Trimming removed 4 bases from V and 2 bases from J, with 10 bases in between. CDR3 coding DNA: TGTGCCAGCAGCTCGGGAGATGCCTATAATTCACCCCTCCACTTT. Protein product: CASSSGDAYNSPLHF.

The chain uses TRBV5-1 and TRBJ1-1; a weak D match, TRBD1 (5 bases). CDR1 is SGHRS, CDR2 YFSETQ, per germline. CDR3 length equals 13 residues. Trimming removed 3 bases from V and 6 bases from J, with 12 bases in between. The chain's CDR3 is CASSWGTASEAFF. In DNA form, the CDR3 reads TGCGCCAGCAGCTGGGGGACTGCGTCTGAAGCTTTCTTT.

The chain recombines TRBV12-2 with TRBJ2-1; the table's TRBD2 call for D was not verified on the DNA. TRBV12-2 is flagged as a pseudogene. This CDR3 comprises 15 residues. CDR3 region: CASRREKPSYNEQFF. The CDR3 DNA sequence: TGTGCAAGTCGTCGGGAGAAACCCTCCTACAATGAGCAGTTCTTC.

At least ten counts were recorded for this clone. Other DNA variants within this sample encode the same CDR3. The V call is TRBV12-3 or TRBV12-4, the J call TRBJ2-1, with TRBD1 as a possible D gene (5 bases). V was cut by 1 base and J by 5 bases, with 6 bases left in between. CDR3 length: 13 amino acids. The CDR3 nucleotides are TGTGCCAGCAGTTTAGGACAGAACAATGAGCAGTTCTTC. This gives the protein CASSLGQNNEQFF.

The genes are TRBV30 and TRBJ2-5; 8 nucleotides line up with TRBD1. The CDR3 covers 14 residues. Losses at the gene ends were 5 bases for V and 2 bases for J; bases not matched to a gene: 7. Germline V lookup: CDR1 GTSNPN, CDR2 SVGIG (reference sequence). CDR3 protein: CAWDRTGIQETQYF. In DNA form, the CDR3 reads TGTGCCTGGGACCGGACAGGGATTCAAGAGACCCAGTACTTC.

The sample holds one count of this clone. The chain has TRBV29-1 and TRBJ1-4, with D possibly matching TRBD1 (5 bases). The CDR3 runs 14 residues. CDR1 is SQVTM and CDR2 is ANQGSEA in the germline V gene. V dropped 5 bases and J dropped 2 bases, with 12 bases sitting between them. CDR3 DNA sequence: TGCAGCGTTTCCGACAGCGTTACTAATGAAAAACTGTTTTTT. This gives the protein CSVSDSVTNEKLFF. The entire variable domain, with the rest obtained from reference TRBV29-1 and TRBJ1-4, is as follows: SAVISQKPSRDICQRGTSLTIQCQVDSQVTMMFWYRQQPGQSLTLIATANQGSEATYESGFVIDKFPISRPNLTFSTLTVSNMSPEDSSIYLCSVSDSVTNEKLFFGSGTQLSVL.

The chain couples TRBV10-3 to TRBJ2-3; 9 nucleotides agree with TRBD2. J gave up 2 bases and V 6 bases, and 9 bases lay outside the gene matches. The CDR3 runs 16 residues. Germline lookup yields CDR1 ENHRY and CDR2 SYGVKD. This CDR3 is CAIRNKAGGSTDTQYF. CDR3 DNA sequence: TGTGCCATCAGGAACAAAGCGGGAGGTTCCACAGATACGCAGTATTTT.

The V gene is TRBV6-5, the J gene TRBJ1-2, with 9 positions matching TRBD1. Germline CDR1 MNHEY, CDR2 SVGAGI. This CDR3 is 15 amino acids long. The J segment lost 8 bases and the V segment lost 0 bases, leaving 7 bases of the junction unmatched. CDR3 in amino acids: CASSYSWTGDYGYTF. The CDR3 DNA reads TGTGCCAGCAGTTACTCCTGGACAGGGGATTACGGCTACACCTTC.

This clone has just a few counts. J is TRBJ2-7 and V is TRBV5-1; TRBD1 matches 7 bases. The CDR3 runs 13 residues. V shed 0 bases, J shed 6 bases, and the junction held 3 bases outside the gene matches. Per the germline V gene, CDR1 is SGHRS and CDR2 is YFSETQ. CDR3 nucleotides: TGCGCCAGCAGCTTGGGAGGGACAGTCGAGCAGTACTTC. This encodes CASSLGGTVEQYF.

V usage is TRBV2 and J usage is TRBJ1-2; D uncertain. This CDR3 is built from 14 residues. Germline V gives CDR1 SNHLY, CDR2 FYNNEI. Trimming took 7 bases from V and 2 from J, leaving 14 bases between them. DNA of the CDR3: TGTGCCAGCACGGCCAGGCCCTTAAACTATGGCTACACCTTC. Its translation: CASTARPLNYGYTF. The whole variable domain, remainder taken from reference TRBV2 and TRBJ1-2, is EPEVTQTPSHQVTQMGQEVILRCVPISNHLYFYWYRQILGQKVEFLVSFYNNEISEKSEIFDDQFSVERPDGSNFTLKIRSTKLEDSAMYFCASTARPLNYGYTFGSGTRLTVV.

This rearrangement joins TRBV24-1 to TRBJ1-5, with 7 nucleotides matching TRBD1. The CDR3 totals 14 residues. Unmatched junction bases numbered 5, after V lost 4 bases and J lost 6 bases. Germline CDR1 KGHDR, CDR2 SFDVKD. CDR3 nucleotides: TGTGCCACCAGTGACCGACAGGGTCCTCAGCCCCAGCATTTT. Its protein product is CATSDRQGPQPQHF.

V is TRBV5-4 and J is TRBJ2-5, with a tentative D call TRBD2 (5 bases). V lost 0 bases, J lost 2 bases, and 8 bases lay in between. CDR3 length: 14 amino acids. Germline V gives CDR1 SGHNT, CDR2 YYREEE (reference sequence). This CDR3 is CASSLDTRQETQYF. DNA for the CDR3: TGTGCCAGCAGCTTGGATACTAGACAAGAGACCCAGTACTTC.

V is TRBV4-3 and J is TRBJ2-7; D not resolved. The CDR3 totals 16 residues. The V gene's germline CDR1 is LGHNA and CDR2 YSLEER. Trimming removed 1 base from V and 6 bases from J, with 19 bases in between. CDR3 sequence: CASSQVFRMSGSEQYF. CDR3 sequence (DNA): TGCGCCAGCAGCCAAGTGTTTAGGATGTCGGGTAGCGAGCAGTACTTC.

The chain is built from TRBV5-4 and TRBJ2-7, with 14 bases matching TRBD2. Germline CDR1 and CDR2: SGHNT and YYREEE (reference sequence). With V trimmed by 4 bases and J by 5 bases, 8 bases remained unmatched. The CDR3 loop spans 16 amino acids. The CDR3: CASSPGLAGAIHEQYF. CDR3 in DNA: TGTGCCAGCAGCCCGGGACTAGCGGGAGCCATCCACGAGCAGTACTTC.

This clone occurred once. The V and J genes are TRBV19 and TRBJ2-2; 8 bases fit TRBD1. The CDR3 extends over 15 amino acids. Germline assignment: CDR1 LNHDA and CDR2 SQIVND (reference sequence). V lost 5 bases to trimming and J lost 4 bases; unmatched junction nucleotides: 6. CDR3: CASSADRELTGELFF. The CDR3 DNA follows: TGTGCCAGTAGTGCGGACAGGGAGCTCACCGGGGAGCTGTTTTTT.

This clone showed up just a few times. The chain employs TRBV11-2 and TRBJ1-6; the D gene is possibly TRBD1 (5 bases). The CDR3 covers 15 residues. CDR1 and CDR2 (germline): SGHAT, FQNNGV. V was pared by 3 bases and J by 6 bases, with 12 bases between. The CDR3, as DNA: TGTGCCAGCAGCTTGAGGCGGGGGATTAATTCACCCCTCCACTTT. It encodes CASSLRRGINSPLHF.

A word on this clone: This CDR3 is also generated by other DNA sequences in the sample. The chain joins TRBV7-9 to TRBJ2-1; TRBD2 matches at 10 bases. Germline V gene lookup returns CDR1 SEHNR and CDR2 FQNEAQ (reference sequence). J gave up 6 bases and V 5 bases, and 13 bases lay outside the gene matches. The CDR3 length is 17 residues. DNA of the CDR3: TGTGCCAGCAGCCCGAGAAGAATAGCGGGAGGAGGCAATGAGCAGTTCTTC. Translated: CASSPRRIAGGGNEQFF. Together with reference TRBV7-9 and TRBJ2-1, the CDR3 gives the full variable domain: DTGVSQNPRHKITKRGQNVTFRCDPISEHNRLYWYRQTLGQGPEFLTYFQNEAQLEKSRLLSDRFSAERPKGSFSTLEIQRTEQGDSAMYLCASSPRRIAGGGNEQFFGPGTRLTVL.

The chain's CDR3 is CASSLSRGPQHF. CDR3 in DNA: TGTGCCAGCAGTTTGTCGCGGGGGCCCCAGCATTTT. The rearrangement links TRBV28 to TRBJ1-5; no clear D gene. This CDR3 region has 12 residues. V lost 3 bases to trimming and J lost 9 bases, with 9 bases between them. Germline-derived CDR1 and CDR2 are MDHEN and SYDVKM.

The gene calls are TRBV6-5 and TRBJ2-7, with 7 bases fitting TRBD1. Germline lookup yields CDR1 MNHEY and CDR2 SVGAGI. V was pared by 4 bases and J by 0 bases, with 3 bases of the junction left unmatched. CDR3 size: 14 residues. The chain's CDR3 is CASSWGQTSYEQYF. The DNA for the CDR3 is TGTGCCAGCAGTTGGGGACAGACCTCCTACGAGCAGTACTTC.

The J gene is TRBJ2-1, the V gene TRBV4-2, with D perhaps matching TRBD2 (6 bases). V was trimmed by 0 bases and J by 3 bases, leaving 12 bases between them. This CDR3 region has 16 residues. Germline CDR1 LGHNA, CDR2 YNFKEQ. As DNA, the CDR3 is TGTGCCAGCAGCCAAGAAAGGCCTAGCGACTACAATGAGCAGTTCTTC. Protein: CASSQERPSDYNEQFF.